Below, 25 T cell receptor beta chains from the same sample are listed, as sequenced in a study of blood T cell repertoires in COVID-19 (dated by TCRdb to about 2020). The library relied on the immunoSEQ multiplex PCR assay. Entries here come from immuneACCESS through TCRdb and include only in-frame sequences with V and J called. Some clones fail to appear in such tables; in the studies checked, an unresolved V gene covers under half of the shortfall, and the cause of the remainder is unknown. This sample gives approximately 120,000 clones in total; about 88% of them show up just once. Over 1% of the sample comes from the top ten. The sample comprised peripheral blood. The receptors shown here come from an elderly woman with acute or convalescent COVID-19.

CDR3 protein: CASSWRTGGGLNTIYF. CDR3 sequence (DNA): TGTGCCAGCAGCTGGAGGACAGGGGGCGGTTTAAACACCATATATTTT. The chain carries TRBV7-9 and TRBJ1-3; 11 bases match TRBD1. Unmatched junction bases numbered 8, after V lost 4 bases and J lost 6 bases. CDR1 and CDR2 (germline): SEHNR, FQNEAQ (reference sequence). There are 16 residues in the CDR3. The entire variable domain, with the rest obtained from reference TRBV7-9 and TRBJ1-3, is as follows: DTGVSQNPRHKITKRGQNVTFRCDPISEHNRLYWYRQTLGQGPEFLTYFQNEAQLEKSRLLSDRFSAERPKGSFSTLEIQRTEQGDSAMYLCASSWRTGGGLNTIYFGEGSWLTVV.

This chain links TRBV7-9 with TRBJ1-4; perhaps TRBD1 as D (6 bases). The CDR3 runs 14 residues. Germline V gives CDR1 SEHNR, CDR2 FQNEAQ (reference sequence). V was shortened by 6 bases and J by 4 bases, with 12 bases between the two germline ends. CDR3 protein: CASRTTGDNEKLFF. CDR3 nucleotide sequence: TGTGCCAGCAGGACGACAGGAGATAATGAAAAACTGTTTTTT.

The chain carries TRBV2 and TRBJ1-1, with 7 nucleotides matching TRBD1. The J segment lost 0 bases and the V segment lost 6 bases, leaving 7 bases of the junction unmatched. The CDR3 extends over 15 amino acids. Germline V CDR1 and CDR2: SNHLY, FYNNEI. The chain's CDR3 is CASRATGAVNTEAFF. The DNA for the CDR3 is TGTGCCAGCAGGGCAACAGGGGCTGTGAACACTGAAGCTTTCTTT.

The rearrangement links TRBV10-2 to TRBJ1-6; 9 bases are shared with TRBD1. Looked up from germline, CDR1 is WSHSY and CDR2 is SAAADI. This CDR3 is 14 amino acids long. V was clipped by 5 bases and J by 9 bases; unmatched bases: 5. The CDR3 DNA follows: TGCGCCAGCAGTCAAGGACAGGGGCGTTCACCCCTCCACTTT. The encoded protein is CASSQGQGRSPLHF.

The chain employs TRBV7-3 and TRBJ2-3; TRBD2 might be the D (5 bases). CDR3 length: 15 residues. CDR1 and CDR2 from the germline V gene are SGHTA and FQGTGA. Trimming left V 2 bases short and J 3 bases short, with 12 bases between. CDR3 sequence reads: CASSLGEGGTDTQYF. The DNA of the CDR3 is TGTGCCAGCAGCTTAGGAGAGGGTGGGACAGATACGCAGTATTTT.

The chain recombines TRBV19 with TRBJ1-4, with D perhaps TRBD1 (6 bases). Per the germline V gene, CDR1 is LNHDA and CDR2 is SQIVND (reference sequence). The CDR3 is made up of 14 amino acids. V was trimmed by 3 bases and J by 7 bases, leaving 12 bases between them. CDR3 nucleotides: TGTGCCAGTAGTATCCCAGGGGCGCCTGAAAAACTGTTTTTT. Its translation is CASSIPGAPEKLFF.

The V and J genes are TRBV5-4 and TRBJ1-3, with D possibly matching TRBD1 (5 bases). CDR3 size: 15 residues. Trimming shortened V by 9 bases and J by 0 bases, and 16 bases separated the two germline ends. Germline V lookup: CDR1 SGHNT, CDR2 YYREEE (reference sequence). The CDR3 sequence is CATTRAGISGNTIYF. The CDR3 nucleotides read TGTGCCACCACCAGGGCAGGCATCTCTGGAAACACCATATATTTT.

The V and J genes are TRBV5-1 and TRBJ2-6; the D is unclear. The CDR3 covers 15 residues. The V end lost 3 bases, the J end lost 0 bases, and 7 bases lay between the germline ends. Germline V gene sequence: CDR1 SGHRS, CDR2 YFSETQ. CDR3: CASSSLSSGANVLTF. In DNA form, the CDR3 reads TGCGCCAGCAGCTCCTTGAGCTCTGGGGCCAACGTCCTGACTTTC.

Only one count was recorded for this clone. The rearrangement links TRBV10-1 to TRBJ2-7, with TRBD2 matching 7 bases. CDR1 and CDR2 from the germline V gene are WNHNN and SYGVQD (reference sequence). J gave up 6 bases and V 4 bases, and 9 bases lay outside the gene matches. The CDR3 is 14 amino acids. The CDR3 region is CASSASGNGVEQYF. The CDR3 region has the DNA TGCGCCAGCAGTGCCAGCGGGAATGGTGTCGAGCAGTACTTC.

The chain links TRBV7-6 to TRBJ2-7; 7 nucleotides match TRBD2. Germline CDR1 reads SGHVS; CDR2 reads FNYEAQ. This CDR3 spans 15 amino acids. Germline trimming cut 0 bases from V and 2 bases from J; bases unmatched to any gene: 4. Here the CDR3 DNA reads TGTGCCAGCAGCTTAGCGGGAGGGTGGACCTACGAGCAGTACTTC. Its protein is CASSLAGGWTYEQYF.

V gene TRBV12-3 or TRBV12-4 combines with J gene TRBJ2-5; D is ambiguous. The CDR3 sequence is 13 residues long. Trimming cost V 6 bases and J 0 bases, with 8 bases left between them. The CDR3, as DNA: TGTGCCAGCAGGCCCCACAACCAAGAGACCCAGTACTTC. It is translated as CASRPHNQETQYF.

The rearrangement joins TRBV5-1 to TRBJ2-3; 11 nucleotides line up with TRBD2. The CDR3 sequence is 16 residues long. Germline assignment: CDR1 SGHRS and CDR2 YFSETQ. J gave up 5 bases and V 0 bases, and 5 bases lay outside the gene matches. CDR3 sequence reads: CASSLDSGGAGDTQYF. In DNA form, the CDR3 reads TGCGCCAGCAGCTTGGATAGCGGGGGGGCAGGAGATACGCAGTATTTT.

The chain has TRBV6-1 and TRBJ1-2; the D gene is possibly TRBD1 (6 bases). The V end was cut by 3 bases, the J end by 9 bases, with 17 bases between. The CDR3 extends over 14 amino acids. Germline CDR1 is MNHNS and CDR2 is SASEGT. The CDR3 sequence is CASSDQGRGGSYTF. The CDR3, as DNA: TGTGCCAGCAGTGACCAGGGGAGGGGAGGGAGCTACACCTTC.

This chain connects TRBV5-1 to TRBJ2-1, with TRBD1 matching over 8 bases. Trimming cost V 3 bases and J 3 bases; bases outside gene matches: 5. Germline-derived CDR1 and CDR2 are SGHRS and YFSETQ. This CDR3 is 15 amino acids long. DNA for the CDR3: TGCGCCAGCAGCTCGATAGACAGGGGCTACAATGAGCAGTTCTTC. Residues: CASSSIDRGYNEQFF.

This chain links TRBV6-1 with TRBJ1-2; D is possibly TRBD1 (5 bases). V lost 3 bases, J lost 8 bases, and 13 bases lay in between. There are 13 residues in the CDR3. From germline, CDR1 is MNHNS and CDR2 SASEGT. CDR3 nucleotides: TGTGCCAGCAGTGAGACGACAGCAACGGGCTACACCTTC. Its protein is CASSETTATGYTF.

The chain carries TRBV7-3 and TRBJ1-1; D not certain. The CDR3 contains 13 residues. CDR1 and CDR2 (germline): SGHTA, FQGTGA. Trimming removed 5 bases at V and 6 bases at J, with 13 bases between. For the CDR3, the DNA is TGTGCCAGCAGCCTCCTCGAGGGCGCTGAAGCTTTCTTT. Its translation: CASSLLEGAEAFF.

The chain recombines TRBV6-6 with TRBJ1-2; tentative D call: TRBD1 (5 bases). The V gene lost 6 bases and the J gene lost 4 bases, with 12 bases spanning the gap. This CDR3 comprises 13 residues. CDR1 MNHNY and CDR2 SVGAGI come from the germline V gene (reference sequence). For the CDR3, the DNA is TGTGCCAGCAGCCCGACAGAACTCTATGGCTACACCTTC. Protein: CASSPTELYGYTF.

This clone has just one count. The genes are TRBV6-2 or TRBV6-3 and TRBJ2-3, with D possibly being TRBD1 (5 bases). Trimming shortened V by 5 bases and J by 0 bases, and 15 bases separated the two germline ends. CDR3 length: 16 amino acids. Looked up from germline, CDR1 is MNHEY and CDR2 is SVGEGT. The CDR3 region has the DNA TGTGCCAGCAGTGCCTCCCTAGGGGTTAGCACAGATACGCAGTATTTT. Translated, it gives CASSASLGVSTDTQYF.

The rearrangement uses TRBV10-3 and TRBJ1-2; D possibly corresponds to TRBD1 (6 bases). The germline gives CDR1 ENHRY, CDR2 SYGVKD. V was clipped by 10 bases and J by 5 bases, with 23 bases between them. The CDR3 extends over 15 amino acids. DNA of the CDR3: TGTGCCAGCGGCGATAACCGGGACATAGTATATGGCTACACCTTC. Its translation: CASGDNRDIVYGYTF.

The chain links TRBV5-4 to TRBJ2-7; 9 bases agree with TRBD2. The V and J ends lost 4 bases and 5 bases, in that order; junction bases with no gene match: 10. The CDR3 is made up of 15 amino acids. CDR1 is SGHNT and CDR2 is YYREEE in the germline V gene (reference sequence). This CDR3 is CASSATSGFPNEQYF. CDR3 nucleotides: TGTGCCAGCAGCGCTACTAGCGGGTTTCCTAACGAGCAGTACTTC.

The chain uses TRBV5-4 and TRBJ2-5; 13 bases agree with TRBD2. Germline assignment: CDR1 SGHNT and CDR2 YYREEE (reference sequence). This CDR3 has 15 amino acids. With 4 bases clipped from V and 5 bases from J, the junction kept 5 bases outside the gene matches. The CDR3 region has the DNA TGTGCCAGCAGCCCGGGACTAGCGGGAAGGGAGACCCAGTACTTC. It encodes CASSPGLAGRETQYF. The whole variable domain, remainder taken from reference TRBV5-4 and TRBJ2-5, is ETGVTQSPTHLIKTRGQQVTLRCSSQSGHNTVSWYQQALGQGPQFIFQYYREEENGRGNFPPRFSGLQFPNYSSELNVNALELDDSALYLCASSPGLAGRETQYFGPGTRLLVL.

The chain recombines TRBV11-1 with TRBJ2-4, with TRBD2 identical over 8 bases. The CDR3 contains 14 residues. The germline CDR1 and CDR2 sequences are SGHAT and FQDESV (reference sequence). The trim removed 4 bases at V and 8 bases at J, leaving 7 bases unmatched. This chain's CDR3 is CASSWGTRDHIQYF. Here the CDR3 DNA reads TGTGCCAGCAGCTGGGGGACTAGGGACCACATTCAGTACTTC.

This clone has only one observation. The chain recombines TRBV11-2 with TRBJ1-1; maybe TRBD1 (6 bases). Trimming cost V 1 base and J 5 bases, with 17 bases left between them. There are 16 residues in the CDR3. Germline CDR1 is SGHAT and CDR2 is FQNNGV. CDR3: CASSLATTGFGTEAFF. The DNA for the CDR3 is TGTGCCAGCAGCTTAGCGACCACAGGGTTTGGGACTGAAGCTTTCTTT.

This clone showed up just once. The V gene is TRBV10-3, the J gene TRBJ2-2, with a possible D match to TRBD1 (6 bases). The V end lost 7 bases, the J end lost 4 bases, and 13 bases lay between the germline ends. CDR1 ENHRY and CDR2 SYGVKD come from the germline V gene. This CDR3 has 14 amino acids. CDR3 in DNA: TGTGCCATCATGGAATTAGGGGGCACCGGGGAGCTGTTTTTT. Its translation is CAIMELGGTGELFF.

The chain employs TRBV6-2 or TRBV6-3 and TRBJ2-3; D is possibly TRBD2 (6 bases). CDR1 is MNHEY, CDR2 SVGEGT, per germline. The CDR3 spans 17 residues. The V gene lost 3 bases and the J gene lost 0 bases, with 16 bases spanning the gap. The CDR3 DNA follows: TGTGCCAGCAGTTATGTCCTGACTAGACCGAGCACAGATACGCAGTATTTT. Residues: CASSYVLTRPSTDTQYF.